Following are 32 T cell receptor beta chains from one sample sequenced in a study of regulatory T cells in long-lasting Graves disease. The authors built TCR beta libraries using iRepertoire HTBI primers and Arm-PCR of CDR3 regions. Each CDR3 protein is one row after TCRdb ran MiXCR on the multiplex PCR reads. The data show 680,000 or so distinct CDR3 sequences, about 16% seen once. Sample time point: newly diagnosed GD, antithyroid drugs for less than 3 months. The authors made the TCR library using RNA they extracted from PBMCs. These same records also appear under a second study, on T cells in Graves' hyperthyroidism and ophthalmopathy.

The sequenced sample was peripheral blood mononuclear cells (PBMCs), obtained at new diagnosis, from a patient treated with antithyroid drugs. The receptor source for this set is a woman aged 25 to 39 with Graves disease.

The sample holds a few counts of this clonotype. The CDR3 spells CASTHERDLSGGYTF. In nucleotides, the CDR3 is TGTGCCAGCACCCACGAGAGGGACCTATCGGGCGGCTACACCTTC. The chain combines TRBV11-2 with TRBJ1-2, with D possibly TRBD1 on 5 matching bases. The V end lost 7 bases, the J end lost 8 bases, and 23 bases lay between the germline ends. This CDR3 region has 15 residues. CDR1 is SGHAT, CDR2 FQNNGV, per germline.

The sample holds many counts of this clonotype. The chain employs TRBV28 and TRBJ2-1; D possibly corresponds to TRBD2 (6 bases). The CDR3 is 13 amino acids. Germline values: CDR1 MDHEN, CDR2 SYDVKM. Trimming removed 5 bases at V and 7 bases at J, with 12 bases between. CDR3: CASSIGSRNEQFF. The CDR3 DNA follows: TGTGCCAGCAGTATCGGGAGCCGGAATGAGCAGTTCTTC.

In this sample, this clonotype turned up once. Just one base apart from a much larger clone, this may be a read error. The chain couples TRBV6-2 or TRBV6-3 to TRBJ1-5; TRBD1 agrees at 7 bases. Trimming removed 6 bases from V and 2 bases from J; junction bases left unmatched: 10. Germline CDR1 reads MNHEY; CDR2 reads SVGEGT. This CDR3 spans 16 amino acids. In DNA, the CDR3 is TGTGCCAGCAGACCGGACAGCGGGACAGGCAATCAGCCCCAGCATTTT. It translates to CASRPDSGTGNQPQHF.

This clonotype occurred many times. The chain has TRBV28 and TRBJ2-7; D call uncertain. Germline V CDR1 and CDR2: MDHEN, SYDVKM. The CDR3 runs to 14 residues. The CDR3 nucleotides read TGTGCGGATACGGCGAATCCGCAGGTCTACGAGCAGTACTTC. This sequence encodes CADTANPQVYEQYF.

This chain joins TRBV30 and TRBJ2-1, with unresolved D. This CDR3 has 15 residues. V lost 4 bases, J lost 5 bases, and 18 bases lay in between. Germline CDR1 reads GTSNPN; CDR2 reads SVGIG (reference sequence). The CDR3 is CAWTPPFPTNNEQFF. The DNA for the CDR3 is TGTGCCTGGACCCCCCCATTCCCCACCAACAATGAGCAGTTCTTC.

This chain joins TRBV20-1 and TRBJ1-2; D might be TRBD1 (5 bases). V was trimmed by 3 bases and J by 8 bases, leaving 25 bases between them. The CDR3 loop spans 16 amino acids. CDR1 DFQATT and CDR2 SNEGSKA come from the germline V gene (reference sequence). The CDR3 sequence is CSARDPLNLRRGGYTF. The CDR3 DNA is TGCAGTGCTAGGGACCCCCTAAACCTAAGAAGGGGAGGCTACACCTTC.

The CDR3 nucleotides are TGCAGTGTCATTCCGGGTTTGGGCTACACCTTC. This sequence encodes CSVIPGLGYTF. V is TRBV20-1 and J is TRBJ1-2; D is ambiguous. Germline assignment: CDR1 DFQATT and CDR2 SNEGSKA (reference sequence). The CDR3 has 11 amino acids. V lost 7 bases to trimming and J lost 8 bases, with 14 bases between them.

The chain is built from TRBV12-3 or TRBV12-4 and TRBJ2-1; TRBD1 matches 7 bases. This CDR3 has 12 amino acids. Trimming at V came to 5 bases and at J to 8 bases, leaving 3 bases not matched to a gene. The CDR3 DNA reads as TGTGCCAGCAGTAACAGGGGTGATGAGCAGTTCTTC. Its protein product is CASSNRGDEQFF.

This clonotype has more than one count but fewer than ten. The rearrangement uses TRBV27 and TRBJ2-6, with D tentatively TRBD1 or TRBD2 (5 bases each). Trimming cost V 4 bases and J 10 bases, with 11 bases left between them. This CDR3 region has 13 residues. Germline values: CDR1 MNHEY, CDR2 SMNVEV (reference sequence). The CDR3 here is CASSSEGENVLTF. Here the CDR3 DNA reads TGTGCCAGCAGTTCGGAAGGGGAGAACGTCCTGACTTTC. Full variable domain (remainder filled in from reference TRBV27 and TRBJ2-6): EAQVTQNPRYLITVTGKKLTVTCSQNMNHEYMSWYRQDPGLGLRQIYYSMNVEVTDKGDVPEGYKVSRKEKRNFPLILESPSPNQTSLYFCASSSEGENVLTFGAGSRLTVL.

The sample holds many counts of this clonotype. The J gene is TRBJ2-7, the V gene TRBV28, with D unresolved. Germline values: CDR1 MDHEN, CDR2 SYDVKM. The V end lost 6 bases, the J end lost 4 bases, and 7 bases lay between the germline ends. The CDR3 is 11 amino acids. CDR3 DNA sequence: TGTGCCAGCAGGACTGCTTACGAGCAGTACTTC. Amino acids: CASRTAYEQYF.

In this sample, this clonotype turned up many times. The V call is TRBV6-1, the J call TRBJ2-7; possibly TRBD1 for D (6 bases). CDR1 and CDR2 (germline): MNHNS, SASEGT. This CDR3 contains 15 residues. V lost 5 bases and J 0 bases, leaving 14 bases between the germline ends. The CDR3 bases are TGTGCCAGCAGTCCCCGGGACACAAGCTCCTACGAGCAGTACTTC. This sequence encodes CASSPRDTSSYEQYF.

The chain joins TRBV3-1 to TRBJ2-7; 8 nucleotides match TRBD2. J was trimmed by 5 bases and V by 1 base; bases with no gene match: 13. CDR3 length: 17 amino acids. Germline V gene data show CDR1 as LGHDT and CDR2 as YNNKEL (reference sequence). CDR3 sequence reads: CASSQASGGPYQHEQYF. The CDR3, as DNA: TGTGCCAGCAGCCAAGCGAGCGGGGGTCCCTATCAGCACGAGCAGTACTTC.

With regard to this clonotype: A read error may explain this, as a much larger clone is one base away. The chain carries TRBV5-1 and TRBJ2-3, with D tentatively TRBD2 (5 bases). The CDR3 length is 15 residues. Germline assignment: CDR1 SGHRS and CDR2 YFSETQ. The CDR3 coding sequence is TGCGCCAGCAGCCCAGGACGGAGGCCCACAGATATGCAGTATTTT. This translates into CASSPGRRPTDMQYF.

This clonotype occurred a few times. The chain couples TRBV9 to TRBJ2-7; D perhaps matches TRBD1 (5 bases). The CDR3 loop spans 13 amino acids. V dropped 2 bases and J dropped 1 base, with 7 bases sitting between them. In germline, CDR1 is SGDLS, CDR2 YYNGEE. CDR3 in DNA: TGTGCCAGCAGCGTGGACACATCCTACGAGCAGTACTTC. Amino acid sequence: CASSVDTSYEQYF.

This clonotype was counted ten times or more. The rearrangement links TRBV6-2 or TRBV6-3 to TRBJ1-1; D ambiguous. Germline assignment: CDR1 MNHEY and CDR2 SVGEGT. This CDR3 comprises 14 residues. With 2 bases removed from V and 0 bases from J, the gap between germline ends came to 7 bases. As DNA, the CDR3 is TGTGCCAGCAGTTACCTTCCACTGAACACTGAAGCTTTCTTT. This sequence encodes CASSYLPLNTEAFF.

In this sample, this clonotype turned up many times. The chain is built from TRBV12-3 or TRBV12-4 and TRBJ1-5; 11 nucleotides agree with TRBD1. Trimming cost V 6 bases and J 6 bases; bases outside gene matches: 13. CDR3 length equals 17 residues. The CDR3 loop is CASREGQGVTIAQPQHF. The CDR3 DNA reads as TGTGCCAGCAGAGAGGGACAGGGGGTGACCATAGCTCAGCCCCAGCATTTT.

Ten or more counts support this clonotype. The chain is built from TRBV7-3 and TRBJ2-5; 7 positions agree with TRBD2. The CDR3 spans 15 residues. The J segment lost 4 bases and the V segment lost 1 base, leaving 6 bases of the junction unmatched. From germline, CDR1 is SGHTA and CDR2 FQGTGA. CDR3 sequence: CASSLNQGGRETQYF. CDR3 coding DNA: TGTGCCAGCAGCTTAAATCAGGGCGGGAGAGAGACCCAGTACTTC.

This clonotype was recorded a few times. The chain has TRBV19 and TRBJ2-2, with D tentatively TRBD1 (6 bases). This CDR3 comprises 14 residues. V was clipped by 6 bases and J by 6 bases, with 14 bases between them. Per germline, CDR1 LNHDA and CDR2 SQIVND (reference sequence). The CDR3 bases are TGTGCCAGTAGAAGTACAGGGACGGCCGGGGAGCTGTTTTTT. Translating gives CASRSTGTAGELFF. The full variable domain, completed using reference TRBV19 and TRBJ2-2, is DGGITQSPKYLFRKEGQNVTLSCEQNLNHDAMYWYRQDPGQGLRLIYYSQIVNDFQKGDIAEGYSVSREKKESFPLTVTSAQKNPTAFYLCASRSTGTAGELFFGEGSRLTVL.

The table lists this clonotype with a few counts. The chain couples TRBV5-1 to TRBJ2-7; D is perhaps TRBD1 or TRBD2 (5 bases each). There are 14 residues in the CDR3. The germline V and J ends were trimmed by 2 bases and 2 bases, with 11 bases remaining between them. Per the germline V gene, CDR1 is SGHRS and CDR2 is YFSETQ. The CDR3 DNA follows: TGCGCCAGCAGCTTTTCCCGGGGACCCTACGAGCAGTACTTC. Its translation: CASSFSRGPYEQYF.

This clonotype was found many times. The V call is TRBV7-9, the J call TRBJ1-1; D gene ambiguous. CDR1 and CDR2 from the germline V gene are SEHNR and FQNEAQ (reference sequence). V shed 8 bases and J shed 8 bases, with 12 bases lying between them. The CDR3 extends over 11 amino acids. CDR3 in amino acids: CASALTGEAFF. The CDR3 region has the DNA TGTGCCAGCGCCTTAACGGGAGAAGCTTTCTTT.

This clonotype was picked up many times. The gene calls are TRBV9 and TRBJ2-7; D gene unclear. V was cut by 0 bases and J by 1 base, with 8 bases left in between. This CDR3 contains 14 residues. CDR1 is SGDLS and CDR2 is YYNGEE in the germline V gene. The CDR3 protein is CASSVEQRSYEQYF. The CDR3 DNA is TGTGCCAGCAGCGTAGAACAGAGGTCCTACGAGCAGTACTTC.

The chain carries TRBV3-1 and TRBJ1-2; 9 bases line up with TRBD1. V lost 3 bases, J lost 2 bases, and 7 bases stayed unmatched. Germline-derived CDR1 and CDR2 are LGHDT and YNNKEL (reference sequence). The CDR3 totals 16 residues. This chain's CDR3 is CASSHVQGAGNYGYTF. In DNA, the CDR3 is TGTGCCAGCAGCCACGTACAGGGGGCAGGAAACTATGGCTACACCTTC.

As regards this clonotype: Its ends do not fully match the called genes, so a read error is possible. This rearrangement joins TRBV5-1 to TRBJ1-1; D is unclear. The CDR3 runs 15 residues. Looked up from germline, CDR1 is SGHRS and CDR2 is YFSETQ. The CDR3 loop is CASSPLAGLNTESFF. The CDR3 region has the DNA TGCGCCAGCAGCCCCCTCGCAGGATTGAACACTGAATCTTTCTTT. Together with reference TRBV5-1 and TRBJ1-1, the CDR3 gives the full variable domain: KAGVTQTPRYLIKTRGQQVTLSCSPISGHRSVSWYQQTPGQGLQFLFEYFSETQRNKGNFPGRFSGRQFSNSRSEMNVSTLELGDSALYLCASSPLAGLNTESFFGQGTRLTVV.

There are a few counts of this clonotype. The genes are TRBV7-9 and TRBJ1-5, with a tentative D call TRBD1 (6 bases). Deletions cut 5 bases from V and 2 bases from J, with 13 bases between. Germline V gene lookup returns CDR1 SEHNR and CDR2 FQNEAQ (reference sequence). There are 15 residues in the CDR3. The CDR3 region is CASSVSQGGNQPQHF. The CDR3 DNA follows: TGTGCCAGCAGCGTCTCACAGGGTGGCAATCAGCCCCAGCATTTT.

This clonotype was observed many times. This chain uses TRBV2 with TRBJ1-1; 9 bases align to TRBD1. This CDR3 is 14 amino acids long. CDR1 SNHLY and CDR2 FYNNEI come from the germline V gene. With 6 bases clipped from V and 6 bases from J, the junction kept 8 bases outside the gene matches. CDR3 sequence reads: CASSRGQGSAEAFF. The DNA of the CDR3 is TGTGCCAGCAGCCGGGGACAGGGTTCGGCTGAAGCTTTCTTT.

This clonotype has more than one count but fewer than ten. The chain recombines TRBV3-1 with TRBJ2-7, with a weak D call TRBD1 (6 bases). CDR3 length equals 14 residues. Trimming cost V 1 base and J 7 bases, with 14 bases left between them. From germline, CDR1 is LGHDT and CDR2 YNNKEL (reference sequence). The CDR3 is CASSQAATGKEQYF. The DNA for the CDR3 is TGTGCCAGCAGCCAAGCTGCCACAGGGAAAGAGCAGTACTTC.

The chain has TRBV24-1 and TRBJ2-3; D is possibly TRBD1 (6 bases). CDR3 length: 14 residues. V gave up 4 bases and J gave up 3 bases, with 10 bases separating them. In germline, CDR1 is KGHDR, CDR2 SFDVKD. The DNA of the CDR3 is TGTGCCACCAGTGAGCAGGGGAGAACAGATACGCAGTATTTT. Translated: CATSEQGRTDTQYF.

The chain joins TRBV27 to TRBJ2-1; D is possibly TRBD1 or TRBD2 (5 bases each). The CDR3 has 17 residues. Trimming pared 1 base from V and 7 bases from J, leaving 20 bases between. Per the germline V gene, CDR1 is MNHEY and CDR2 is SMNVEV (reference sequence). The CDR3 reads CASSLWGKWGQINEQFF. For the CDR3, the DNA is TGTGCCAGCAGTTTATGGGGGAAATGGGGCCAGATTAATGAGCAGTTCTTC.

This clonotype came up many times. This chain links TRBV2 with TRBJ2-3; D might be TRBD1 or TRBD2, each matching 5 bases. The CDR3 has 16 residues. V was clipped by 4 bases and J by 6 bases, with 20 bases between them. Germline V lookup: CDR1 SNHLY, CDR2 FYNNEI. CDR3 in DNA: TGTGCCAGCAGTGGAGGGGTTCGACTTTCCCGGGATACGCAGTATTTT. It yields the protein CASSGGVRLSRDTQYF.

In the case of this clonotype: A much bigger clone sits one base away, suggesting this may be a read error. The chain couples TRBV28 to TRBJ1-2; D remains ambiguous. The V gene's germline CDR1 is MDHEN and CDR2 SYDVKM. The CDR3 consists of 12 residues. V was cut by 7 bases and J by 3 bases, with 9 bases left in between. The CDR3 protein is CASIGMHYGYTF. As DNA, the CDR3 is TGTGCCAGCATTGGCATGCACTATGGCTACACCTTC.

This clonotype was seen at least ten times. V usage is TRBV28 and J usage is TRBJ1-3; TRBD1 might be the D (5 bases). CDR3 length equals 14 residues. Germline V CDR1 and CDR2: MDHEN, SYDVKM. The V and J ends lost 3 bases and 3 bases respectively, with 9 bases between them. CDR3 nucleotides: TGTGCCAGCAGTTTTCAGGACATTGGAAACACCATATATTTT. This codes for CASSFQDIGNTIYF.

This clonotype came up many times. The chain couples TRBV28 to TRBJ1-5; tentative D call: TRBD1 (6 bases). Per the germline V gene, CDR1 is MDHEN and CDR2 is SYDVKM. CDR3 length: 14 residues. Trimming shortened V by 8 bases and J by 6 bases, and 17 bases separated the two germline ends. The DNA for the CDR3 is TGTGCCAGCTGCCTGGGGGGGGCGGCTCAGCCCCAGCATTTT. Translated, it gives CASCLGGAAQPQHF.